This TCR beta chain was observed in a study of T cells in Graves' hyperthyroidism and ophthalmopathy. Study-wide results and limits: With a median lead of around 6.7 months before onset, the model predicted ophthalmopathy. Blood also carried most thyroid clonotypes expanded above 0.001.

Germline values: CDR1 SNHLY, CDR2 FYNNEI. The CDR3 is made up of 13 amino acids. No ophthalmopathy progression within 18 months constituted stable Graves' hyperthyroidism. Turning to this clonotype: The antigen is undetermined. The junction and the germline gene differ at one end; a read error may be behind it.

RNA transcripts gave rise to amplified TCR beta CDR3 regions. The primer set for the first-round RT-PCR of the TCR CDR3 was HTBI. In TCRdb, the multiplex PCR reads were re-called with MiXCR into one record per CDR3 protein. Counted here are more than 150,000 distinct CDR3 sequences, about a sixth occurring once; the ten biggest clones make up roughly 28%. This chain joins TRBV2 and TRBJ1-1; unclear D gene. This receptor was identified in a woman aged 45-65 years with Graves' hyperthyroidism. The specimen sequenced was blood. The CDR3 spells CAGSDTGSTEAFF. As DNA, the CDR3 is TGTGCCGGCAGTGATACGGGGAGCACTGAAGCTTTCTTT.